Each of the 17 T cell receptor beta chains below was sequenced from the same sample in a study of Tregs in tolerant kidney transplant recipients. Mixed chimerism was transient after nonmyeloablative marrow transplants from related graft donors. The data were produced by immunoSEQ multiplex PCR, yet TCRdb's version contains in-frame clones alone and is incomplete. The sample lists 50,000 or so clones, more than 70% occurring once. The sequencing here drew on CD8+ T cells from blood (PBMCs), taken 12 months after the transplant. The receptors come from a human patient who received a combined kidney and bone marrow transplant. Some T cells may trace back to the graft donor.

The chain couples TRBV7-9 to TRBJ2-2; 7 bases are a match to TRBD1. The CDR3 spans 15 residues. The trim removed 6 bases at V and 0 bases at J, leaving 4 bases unmatched. Germline V lookup: CDR1 SEHNR, CDR2 FQNEAQ (reference sequence). The CDR3 sequence is CASSPGTANTGELFF. In nucleotides, the CDR3 is TGTGCCAGCAGTCCCGGGACAGCGAACACCGGGGAGCTGTTTTTT. The whole variable domain, filled in from reference TRBV7-9 and TRBJ2-2, reads DTGVSQNPRHKITKRGQNVTFRCDPISEHNRLYWYRQTLGQGPEFLTYFQNEAQLEKSRLLSDRFSAERPKGSFSTLEIQRTEQGDSAMYLCASSPGTANTGELFFGEGSRLTVL.

This clone was detected only once. The chain combines TRBV6-1 with TRBJ1-2; maybe TRBD1 (5 bases). The germline V gene encodes CDR1 MNHNS and CDR2 SASEGT. This CDR3 comprises 13 residues. V lost 9 bases and J lost 4, with 15 bases in between. For the CDR3, the DNA is TGTGCCAGTGGGGCCGTCGACCGCTATGGCTACACCTTC. Residues: CASGAVDRYGYTF.

The chain recombines TRBV9 with TRBJ2-5; TRBD2 aligns across 9 bases. CDR1 is SGDLS and CDR2 is YYNGEE in the germline V gene. CDR3 length: 16 amino acids. V lost 0 bases and J lost 7; bases outside the gene matches: 10. The DNA for the CDR3 is TGTGCCAGCAGCGTAGAGGAGGGGGGACTAGCCGGGACCCAGTACTTC. Its protein is CASSVEEGGLAGTQYF.

V gene TRBV5-6 combines with J gene TRBJ2-1, with D tentatively TRBD2 (5 bases). This CDR3 region has 15 residues. Trimming removed 4 bases at V and 0 bases at J, with 11 bases between. Germline CDR1 reads SGHDT; CDR2 reads YYEEEE. Here the CDR3 DNA reads TGTGCCAGCAGCCCAGGACTGAGCTCCTACAATGAGCAGTTCTTC. This encodes CASSPGLSSYNEQFF.

This chain connects TRBV27 to TRBJ2-7, with TRBD2 as a possible D gene (6 bases). Trimming took 3 bases from V and 3 from J, leaving 9 bases between them. This CDR3 has 13 amino acids. Per the germline V gene, CDR1 is MNHEY and CDR2 is SMNVEV (reference sequence). The DNA for the CDR3 is TGTGCCAGCAGTTTGGGGGGAGGCTACGAGCAGTACTTC. Translated: CASSLGGGYEQYF.

Regarding this clone: Other DNA sequences in this specimen translate into the identical CDR3. The rearrangement links TRBV9 to TRBJ1-2; D gene unclear. Germline V gives CDR1 SGDLS, CDR2 YYNGEE. There are 12 residues in the CDR3. Trimming left V 3 bases short and J 5 bases short, with 8 bases between. CDR3 sequence (DNA): TGTGCCAGCAGCGCCACAGTATATGGCTACACCTTC. This translates into CASSATVYGYTF.

This clone was picked up one time. The chain links TRBV27 to TRBJ2-1, with a possible D match to TRBD2 (6 bases). Trimming removed 2 bases at V and 1 base at J, with 6 bases between. This CDR3 has 14 residues. CDR1 MNHEY and CDR2 SMNVEV come from the germline V gene (reference sequence). Here the CDR3 DNA reads TGTGCCAGCAGTTTAGGGGGGTCCTACAATGAGCAGTTCTTC. It yields the protein CASSLGGSYNEQFF.

This chain uses TRBV4-2 with TRBJ2-3; 9 positions agree with TRBD1. Per germline, CDR1 LGHNA and CDR2 YNFKEQ. V shed 1 base, J shed 5 bases, and the junction held 13 bases outside the gene matches. The CDR3 loop spans 18 amino acids. CDR3 loop: CASSQGGGTGRMGDTQYF. The CDR3 DNA reads as TGTGCCAGCAGCCAAGGGGGGGGGACAGGGAGGATGGGAGATACGCAGTATTTT.

This sequence joins TRBV4-1 and TRBJ2-7; 10 bases agree with TRBD1. The ends lost 2 bases at V and 5 bases at J; junction bases unmatched: 6. CDR3 length: 15 residues. Germline V gene sequence: CDR1 MGHRA, CDR2 YSYEKL. The DNA of the CDR3 is TGCGCCAGCAGCCAACCCGACAGGGGGCAGCACGAGCAGTACTTC. Its translation is CASSQPDRGQHEQYF.

The chain carries TRBV19 and TRBJ1-5, with 7 bases aligning to TRBD1. The CDR3 runs to 14 residues. V dropped 0 bases and J dropped 7; count of bases not matched to a gene: 3. CDR1 and CDR2 (germline): LNHDA, SQIVND (reference sequence). The CDR3 nucleotides are TGTGCCAGTAGTATAGATGAGACAGGGCAGCCCCAGCATTTT. Amino acids: CASSIDETGQPQHF.

This rearrangement joins TRBV2 to TRBJ2-1; D is ambiguous. Trimming pared 1 base from V and 0 bases from J, leaving 10 bases between. Looked up from germline, CDR1 is SNHLY and CDR2 is FYNNEI. The CDR3 runs 16 residues. CDR3 sequence (DNA): TGTGCCAGCAGTGAAGTAGAGCTTAGCTCCTACAATGAGCAGTTCTTC. Protein product: CASSEVELSSYNEQFF.

The chain combines TRBV4-2 with TRBJ1-1; 8 bases fit TRBD1. Germline CDR1 LGHNA, CDR2 YNFKEQ. This CDR3 contains 15 residues. V lost 3 bases to trimming and J lost 5 bases; unmatched junction nucleotides: 8. CDR3 sequence (DNA): TGTGCCAGCAGCCACACAGGGGGAGGTCTGACTGAAGCTTTCTTT. Residues: CASSHTGGGLTEAFF.

Note on this clone: Other DNA sequences of this sample code for an identical CDR3. This sequence joins TRBV2 and TRBJ2-2, with D possibly TRBD1 on 5 matching bases. Germline CDR1 reads SNHLY; CDR2 reads FYNNEI. The CDR3 consists of 15 residues. V lost 2 bases, J lost 1 base, and 8 bases lay in between. CDR3 bases: TGTGCCAGCAGTGAAATACAGGTGAACACCGGGGAGCTGTTTTTT. This sequence encodes CASSEIQVNTGELFF.

The chain couples TRBV7-3 to TRBJ1-1; D is perhaps TRBD1 (5 bases). V lost 2 bases and J 7 bases, leaving 11 bases between the germline ends. Germline assignment: CDR1 SGHTA and CDR2 FQGTGA. This CDR3 has 13 amino acids. CDR3 region: CASSLSGRGEAFF. The CDR3 region has the DNA TGTGCCAGCAGCTTATCTGGTAGGGGTGAAGCTTTCTTT.

This clone has just a few counts. The V and J genes are TRBV5-1 and TRBJ2-7; 11 bases align to TRBD1. CDR1 is SGHRS and CDR2 is YFSETQ in the germline V gene. V was pared by 4 bases and J by 2 bases, with 5 bases of the junction left unmatched. This CDR3 comprises 15 residues. This chain's CDR3 is CASSIGTGGPYEQYF. CDR3 sequence (DNA): TGCGCCAGCAGCATCGGGACAGGGGGACCCTACGAGCAGTACTTC.

V and J are TRBV4-3 and TRBJ2-6; D is possibly TRBD1 (6 bases). Trimming removed 0 bases from V and 4 bases from J, with 10 bases in between. The CDR3 extends over 16 amino acids. Germline V lookup: CDR1 LGHNA, CDR2 YSLEER. The CDR3: CASSQDAGVGANVLTF. DNA for the CDR3: TGCGCCAGCAGCCAAGATGCAGGGGTCGGGGCCAACGTCCTGACTTTC.

The gene calls are TRBV9 and TRBJ1-2; 7 nucleotides match TRBD1. Trimming at V came to 3 bases and at J to 2 bases, leaving 1 base not matched to a gene. Germline CDR1 SGDLS, CDR2 YYNGEE. The CDR3 contains 13 residues. In DNA form, the CDR3 reads TGTGCCAGCAGCGGACAGGGAAACTATGGCTACACCTTC. Amino acids: CASSGQGNYGYTF.